Shown below are 23 T cell receptor beta chains from a single sample sequenced in a study of blood T cells in healthy people across ages. It was with a sample-barcoded 5' primer and a J-beta primer mix that a second PCR of roughly 7 to 12 cycles was run. MiXCR was run by TCRdb on the 5' RACE reads, yielding one entry per CDR3 protein. The sample includes 750,000 or so distinct CDR3 sequences, roughly 25% seen only once; the top ten take 9.4%. These data are also associated with another study on T cells of mothers and their children.

The sample consisted of blood. All receptors derive from a boy younger than 18 in good health.

This rearrangement joins TRBV20-1 to TRBJ2-5, with 8 bases lining up with TRBD1. The CDR3 covers 15 residues. Per germline, CDR1 DFQATT and CDR2 SNEGSKA (reference sequence). Trimming at V came to 5 bases and at J to 2 bases, leaving 10 bases not matched to a gene. The CDR3, as DNA: TGCAGTGCTGTCCGGGGGACAGGAGGGCAAGAGACCCAGTACTTC. It translates to CSAVRGTGGQETQYF.

This chain joins TRBV29-1 and TRBJ2-3; D assignment may be TRBD1 or TRBD2 (5 bases each). V was trimmed by 1 base and J by 0 bases, leaving 5 bases between them. CDR3 size: 13 residues. Germline V CDR1 and CDR2: SQVTM, ANQGSEA. The CDR3 DNA sequence: TGCAGCGTTGAAGGGGACAGCACAGATACGCAGTATTTT. Amino acid sequence: CSVEGDSTDTQYF.

This clonotype was seen more than once but under ten times. The V call is TRBV10-2, the J call TRBJ1-4, with D possibly TRBD1 on 6 matching bases. Trimming stripped 6 bases from V and 4 bases from J, with 18 bases between. Per germline, CDR1 WSHSY and CDR2 SAAADI. The CDR3 has 16 amino acids. CDR3 DNA sequence: TGCGCCAGCAGCCCAGGCTTGGGGGCCGGTAATGAAAAACTGTTTTTT. This codes for CASSPGLGAGNEKLFF.

There are a few counts of this clonotype. V is TRBV5-1 and J is TRBJ2-5; 11 bases fit TRBD2. The J call is doubtful: the DNA matches TRBJ2-1 better. The V gene's germline CDR1 is SGHRS and CDR2 YFSETQ. The CDR3 loop spans 15 amino acids. CDR3 sequence reads: CASSFSGGAKLEQFF. The CDR3 nucleotides read TGCGCCAGCAGCTTTAGCGGGGGGGCAAAGTTAGAGCAGTTCTTC.

The chain couples TRBV27 to TRBJ2-1; D ambiguous. V gave up 1 base and J gave up 8 bases, with 12 bases separating them. CDR3 size: 14 residues. CDR1 is MNHEY, CDR2 SMNVEV, per germline (reference sequence). For the CDR3, the DNA is TGTGCCAGCAGTTTATGGCTCGGTTCGGATGAGCAGTTCTTC. This translates into CASSLWLGSDEQFF.

The chain joins TRBV7-2 to TRBJ1-5, with a tentative D call TRBD1 (5 bases). The CDR3 totals 14 residues. In germline, CDR1 is SGHTA, CDR2 FQGNSA. The V gene lost 5 bases and the J gene lost 1 base, with 9 bases spanning the gap. DNA for the CDR3: TGTGCCAGCAGCCCCCGGGACAGCAATCAGCCCCAGCATTTT. It codes for CASSPRDSNQPQHF.

This clonotype has a handful of counts. J is TRBJ1-4 and V is TRBV25-1; weak D call: TRBD1 (5 bases). Germline CDR1 reads MGHDK; CDR2 reads SYGVNS. With 5 bases removed from V and 3 bases from J, the gap between germline ends came to 10 bases. This CDR3 spans 14 amino acids. Here the CDR3 DNA reads TGTGCCAGCAGTTCCGGGACGGCTAATGAAAAACTGTTTTTT. Protein: CASSSGTANEKLFF. The full variable domain, with the rest looked up from reference TRBV25-1 and TRBJ1-4, is EADIYQTPRYLVIGTGKKITLECSQTMGHDKMYWYQQDPGMELHLIHYSYGVNSTEKGDLSSESTVSRIRTEHFPLTLESARPSHTSQYLCASSSGTANEKLFFGSGTQLSVL.

This chain links TRBV7-2 with TRBJ2-7; weak D call: TRBD2 (5 bases). The CDR3 is 15 residues long. Per germline, CDR1 SGHTA and CDR2 FQGNSA. V lost 5 bases, J lost 2 bases, and 16 bases lay in between. In nucleotides, the CDR3 is TGTGCCAGCAGCCCCCTAGCAGTACTTACCTACGAGCAGTACTTC. Translating gives CASSPLAVLTYEQYF.

The chain is built from TRBV5-6 and TRBJ2-5; D is unresolved. The end of the DNA aligns better with TRBJ2-7, so the J call may be wrong. Germline CDR1 is SGHDT and CDR2 is YYEEEE. This CDR3 has 14 amino acids. The CDR3 region has the DNA TGTGCCAGCAGCCAGACCGCCAAGTACCACGAGCAGTACTTC. Residues: CASSQTAKYHEQYF.

The table lists this clonotype with a few counts. The chain couples TRBV4-3 to TRBJ1-3; no firm D call. V dropped 0 bases and J dropped 4 bases, with 4 bases sitting between them. CDR3 length: 13 residues. CDR1 is LGHNA, CDR2 YSLEER, per germline. DNA for the CDR3: TGCGCCAGCAGCCAAGATGTCGGAAACACCATATATTTT. Protein sequence: CASSQDVGNTIYF.

This clonotype has only a few counts. The chain employs TRBV7-6 and TRBJ1-4, with a weak D call TRBD1 (5 bases). The germline CDR1 and CDR2 sequences are SGHVS and FNYEAQ. The CDR3 spans 15 residues. Trimming removed 5 bases from V and 8 bases from J, with 18 bases in between. This CDR3 is CASSAGTGMDEKLFF. CDR3 DNA sequence: TGTGCCAGCAGCGCCGGGACGGGGATGGACGAAAAACTGTTTTTT. The whole variable domain, remainder taken from reference TRBV7-6 and TRBJ1-4, is GAGVSQSPRYKVTKRGQDVALRCDPISGHVSLYWYRQALGQGPEFLTYFNYEAQQDKSGLPNDRFSAERPEGSISTLTIQRTEQRDSAMYRCASSAGTGMDEKLFFGSGTQLSVL.

This chain joins TRBV10-3 and TRBJ1-3; D remains unclear. This CDR3 spans 12 amino acids. Germline-derived CDR1 and CDR2 are ENHRY and SYGVKD. Trimming took off 3 bases at V and 4 bases at J, with 4 bases between the two ends. In DNA, the CDR3 is TGTGCCATCAGTGACCCAGGAAACACCATATATTTT. This encodes CAISDPGNTIYF.

This clonotype showed up just a few times. The chain carries TRBV11-1 and TRBJ1-2, with 8 nucleotides matching TRBD1. Germline assignment: CDR1 SGHAT and CDR2 FQDESV (reference sequence). After removal of 4 bases from V and 5 bases from J, the junction contained 12 bases not matched to a gene. This CDR3 comprises 16 residues. In DNA, the CDR3 is TGTGCCAGCAGCTCGCGGGGGACAGGACCAGAATATGGCTACACCTTC. It codes for CASSSRGTGPEYGYTF.

V and J are TRBV29-1 and TRBJ2-5, with a tentative D call TRBD1 (6 bases). The DNA end lines up better with TRBJ2-1; the J call may be wrong. CDR1 is SQVTM and CDR2 is ANQGSEA in the germline V gene. This CDR3 spans 12 amino acids. CDR3 in amino acids: CSVLFGLGAQFF. The CDR3 coding sequence is TGCAGCGTTCTGTTCGGTCTGGGGGCGCAGTTCTTC.

The J gene is TRBJ1-1, the V gene TRBV29-1; no clear D. The CDR3 is 13 residues long. V was clipped by 4 bases and J by 3 bases, with 12 bases between them. Germline V gene lookup returns CDR1 SQVTM and CDR2 ANQGSEA. CDR3 bases: TGCAGCGTTGGTTGGACGGATGACACTGAAGCTTTCTTT. Translation gives CSVGWTDDTEAFF.

V gene TRBV13 combines with J gene TRBJ2-1, with TRBD1 identical over 9 bases. The germline V gene has CDR1 PRHDT and CDR2 FYEKMQ (reference sequence). With V trimmed by 1 base and J by 12 bases, 1 base remained unmatched. The CDR3 runs to 12 residues. The CDR3 loop reads CASSLEQGAQFF. CDR3 nucleotide sequence: TGTGCCAGCAGCTTAGAACAGGGGGCGCAGTTCTTC.

This clonotype appeared a few times. This chain joins TRBV5-1 and TRBJ2-3, with D perhaps TRBD2 (6 bases). Per the germline V gene, CDR1 is SGHRS and CDR2 is YFSETQ. The CDR3 is 17 residues long. The ends were cut back, 0 bases at V and 0 bases at J, with 14 bases in the middle. CDR3 nucleotides: TGCGCCAGCAGCTTGGTTTCTGCGGGACTTAGCACAGATACGCAGTATTTT. Translated, it gives CASSLVSAGLSTDTQYF. The complete variable domain, with remaining parts taken from reference TRBV5-1 and TRBJ2-3, reads KAGVTQTPRYLIKTRGQQVTLSCSPISGHRSVSWYQQTPGQGLQFLFEYFSETQRNKGNFPGRFSGRQFSNSRSEMNVSTLELGDSALYLCASSLVSAGLSTDTQYFGPGTRLTVL.

This clonotype was observed a handful of times. This chain uses TRBV25-1 with TRBJ2-5, with D perhaps TRBD2 (6 bases). The CDR3 spans 14 residues. Trimming shortened V by 3 bases and J by 5 bases, and 13 bases separated the two germline ends. CDR1 is MGHDK, CDR2 SYGVNS, per germline. CDR3 DNA sequence: TGTGCCAGCAGTGACCGTGGACGGGGGGAGACCCAGTACTTC. Translating gives CASSDRGRGETQYF.

In regard to this clonotype: At one end the junction does not follow the germline gene, possibly because of a read error. The gene calls are TRBV28 and TRBJ2-5, with D uncertain. The tail of the sequence fits TRBJ2-7 better, so the J call may be wrong. The germline V gene encodes CDR1 MDHEN and CDR2 SYDVKM. This CDR3 contains 13 residues. The CDR3 sequence: CARSLRLRYEQYF. The CDR3 nucleotides read TGTGCCCGCAGTTTAAGACTCCGCTACGAGCAGTACTTC.

J is TRBJ2-5 and V is TRBV6-6; D ambiguous. CDR1 and CDR2 from the germline V gene are MNHNY and SVGAGI (reference sequence). The V end lost 4 bases, the J end lost 5 bases, and 11 bases lay between the germline ends. This CDR3 has 13 amino acids. The CDR3 sequence: CASSSNFGETQYF. CDR3 sequence (DNA): TGTGCCAGCAGTTCCAACTTTGGCGAGACCCAGTACTTC.

The chain employs TRBV27 and TRBJ2-5, with TRBD1 matching over 7 bases. The J call may be incorrect, as the DNA end agrees better with TRBJ2-7. The CDR3 totals 15 residues. Germline values: CDR1 MNHEY, CDR2 SMNVEV (reference sequence). This CDR3 reads CASSPNRDRPHEQYF. CDR3 DNA: TGTGCCAGCAGTCCCAATCGGGACAGACCTCACGAGCAGTACTTC.

There are a few counts of this clonotype. V and J are TRBV4-1 and TRBJ2-7; D might be TRBD1 (6 bases). The CDR3 spans 13 residues. Trimming took off 0 bases at V and 6 bases at J, with 9 bases between the two ends. Germline loops: CDR1 MGHRA, CDR2 YSYEKL. The CDR3 DNA is TGCGCCAGCAGCCAAGAAACAGGGTTCGAGCAGTACTTC. This encodes CASSQETGFEQYF.

This clonotype was observed a few times. The V gene is TRBV11-2, the J gene TRBJ2-5; weak D call: TRBD2 (5 bases). The V gene lost 8 bases and the J gene lost 7 bases, with 17 bases spanning the gap. Looked up from germline, CDR1 is SGHAT and CDR2 is FQNNGV. The CDR3 sequence is 13 residues long. The CDR3 DNA reads as TGTGCCAGCTCCGCGGGCGAGAAAGGGACCCAGTACTTC. It translates to CASSAGEKGTQYF.